In its sample, the clone carrying this TCR beta chain is medium-sized. Its antigen remains unknown. V lost 5 bases and J lost 3; bases outside the gene matches: 5. From germline, CDR1 is SNHLY and CDR2 FYNNEI. The CDR3 length is 14 residues. The data were taken from a study of T cells in Graves' hyperthyroidism and ophthalmopathy. Lactation, pregnancy, other autoimmune disease or uncontrolled infection led to exclusion of patients. The study, taken as a whole, reports: Most clonotypes expanded in the thyroid (above 0.001) were also present in blood.

RNA transcripts yielded amplified TCR beta CDR3 regions. Using the HTBI primer set, a first-round RT-PCR was run on the TCR CDR3. TCRdb analysed the multiplex PCR reads with MiXCR anew, one entry per CDR3 protein. The sample has roughly 24,000 distinct CDR3 sequences; around 40% are singletons. V usage is TRBV2 and J usage is TRBJ2-3, with TRBD1 matching over 7 bases. The origin of this receptor is a woman younger than 45 with Graves' hyperthyroidism. Sequencing used blood. CDR3 nucleotide sequence: TGTGCCAGCAGTTTGACAGGGTTAACAGATACGCAGTATTTT. The encoded protein is CASSLTGLTDTQYF. Full variable domain (outside the CDR3, taken from reference TRBV2 and TRBJ2-3): EPEVTQTPSHQVTQMGQEVILRCVPISNHLYFYWYRQILGQKVEFLVSFYNNEISEKSEIFDDQFSVERPDGSNFTLKIRSTKLEDSAMYFCASSLTGLTDTQYFGPGTRLTVL.